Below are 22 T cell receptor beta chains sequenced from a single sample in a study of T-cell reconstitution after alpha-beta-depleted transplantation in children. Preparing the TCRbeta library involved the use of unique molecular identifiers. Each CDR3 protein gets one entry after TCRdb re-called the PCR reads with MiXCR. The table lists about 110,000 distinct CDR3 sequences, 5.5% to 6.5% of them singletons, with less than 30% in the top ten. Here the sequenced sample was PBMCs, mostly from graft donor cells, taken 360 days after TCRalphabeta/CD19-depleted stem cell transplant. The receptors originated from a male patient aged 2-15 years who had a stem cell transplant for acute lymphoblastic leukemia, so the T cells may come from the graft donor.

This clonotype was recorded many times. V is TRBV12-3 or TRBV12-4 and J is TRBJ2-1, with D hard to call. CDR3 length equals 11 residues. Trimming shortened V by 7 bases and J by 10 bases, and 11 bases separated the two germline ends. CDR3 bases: TGTGCCAGCACCCTGGGTGGAGAGCAGTTCTTC. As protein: CASTLGGEQFF.

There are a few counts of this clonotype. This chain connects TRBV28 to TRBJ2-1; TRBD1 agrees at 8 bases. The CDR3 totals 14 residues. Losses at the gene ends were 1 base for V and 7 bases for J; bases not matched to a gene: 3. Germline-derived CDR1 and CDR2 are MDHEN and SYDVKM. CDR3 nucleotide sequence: TGTGCCAGCAGTTTATCATACAGGGGGAATGAGCAGTTCTTC. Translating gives CASSLSYRGNEQFF.

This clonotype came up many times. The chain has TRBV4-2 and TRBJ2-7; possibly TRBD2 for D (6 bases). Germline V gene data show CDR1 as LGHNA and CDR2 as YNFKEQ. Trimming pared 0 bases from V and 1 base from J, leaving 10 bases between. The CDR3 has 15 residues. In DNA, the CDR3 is TGTGCCAGCAGCCAAGAGAAGCGGGTATCCTACGAGCAGTACTTC. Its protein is CASSQEKRVSYEQYF.

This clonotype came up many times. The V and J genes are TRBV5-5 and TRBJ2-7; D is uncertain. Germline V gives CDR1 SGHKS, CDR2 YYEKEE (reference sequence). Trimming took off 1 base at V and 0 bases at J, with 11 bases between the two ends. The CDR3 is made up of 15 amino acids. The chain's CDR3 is CASSLWVGSSYEQYF. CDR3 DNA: TGTGCCAGCAGCTTGTGGGTCGGAAGCTCCTACGAGCAGTACTTC.

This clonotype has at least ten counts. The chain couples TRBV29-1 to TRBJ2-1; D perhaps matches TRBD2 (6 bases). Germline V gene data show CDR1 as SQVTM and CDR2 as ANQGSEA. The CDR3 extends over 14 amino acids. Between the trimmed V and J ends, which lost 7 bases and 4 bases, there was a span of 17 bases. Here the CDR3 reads CSALPGVLYNEQFF. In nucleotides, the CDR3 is TGCAGCGCCCTACCGGGGGTCCTATACAATGAGCAGTTCTTC.

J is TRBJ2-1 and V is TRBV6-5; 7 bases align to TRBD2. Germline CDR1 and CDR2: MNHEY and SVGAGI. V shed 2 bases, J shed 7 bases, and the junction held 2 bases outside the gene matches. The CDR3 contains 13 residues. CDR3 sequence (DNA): TGTGCCAGCAGTTACGGGGGGGGGAATGAGCAGTTCTTC. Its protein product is CASSYGGGNEQFF.

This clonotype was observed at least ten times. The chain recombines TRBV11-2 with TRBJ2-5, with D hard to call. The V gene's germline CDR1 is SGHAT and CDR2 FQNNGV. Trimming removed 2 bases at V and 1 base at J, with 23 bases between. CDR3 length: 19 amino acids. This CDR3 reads CASSLRFYHNTQGQETQYF. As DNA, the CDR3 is TGTGCCAGCAGCTTACGATTCTATCATAATACCCAAGGCCAAGAGACCCAGTACTTC.

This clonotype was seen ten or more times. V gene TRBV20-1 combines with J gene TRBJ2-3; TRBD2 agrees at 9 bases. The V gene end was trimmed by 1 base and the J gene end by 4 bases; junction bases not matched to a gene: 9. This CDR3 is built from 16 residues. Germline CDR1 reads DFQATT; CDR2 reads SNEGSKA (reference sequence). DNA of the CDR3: TGCAGTGCTAGAGCTAAGCGGGGGGCCGCTGCAGATACGCAGTATTTT. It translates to CSARAKRGAAADTQYF.

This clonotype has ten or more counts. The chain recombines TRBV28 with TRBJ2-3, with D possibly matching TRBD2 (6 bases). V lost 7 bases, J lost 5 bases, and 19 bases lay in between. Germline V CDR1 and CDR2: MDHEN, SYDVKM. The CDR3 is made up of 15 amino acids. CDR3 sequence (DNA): TGTGCCAGCAACGAGGGGCTACGGAGGGGAGATACGCAGTATTTT. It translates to CASNEGLRRGDTQYF.

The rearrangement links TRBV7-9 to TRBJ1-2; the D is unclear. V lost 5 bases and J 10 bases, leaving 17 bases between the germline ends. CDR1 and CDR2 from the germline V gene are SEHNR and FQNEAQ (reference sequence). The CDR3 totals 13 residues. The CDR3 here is CASSVGSRRDYTF. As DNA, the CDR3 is TGTGCCAGCAGCGTCGGGTCTCGAAGGGACTACACCTTC.

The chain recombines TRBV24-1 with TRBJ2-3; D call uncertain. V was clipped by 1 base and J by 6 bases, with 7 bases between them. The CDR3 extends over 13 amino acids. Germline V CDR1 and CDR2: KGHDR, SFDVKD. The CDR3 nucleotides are TGTGCCACCAGTGATTTAACCGGGGATACGCAGTATTTT. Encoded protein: CATSDLTGDTQYF.

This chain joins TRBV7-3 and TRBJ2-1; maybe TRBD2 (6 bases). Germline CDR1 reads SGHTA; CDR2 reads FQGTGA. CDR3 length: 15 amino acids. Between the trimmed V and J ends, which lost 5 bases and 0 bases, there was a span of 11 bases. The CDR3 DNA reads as TGTGCCAGCAGCGCGCGGGGAAACTCCTACAATGAGCAGTTCTTC. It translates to CASSARGNSYNEQFF.

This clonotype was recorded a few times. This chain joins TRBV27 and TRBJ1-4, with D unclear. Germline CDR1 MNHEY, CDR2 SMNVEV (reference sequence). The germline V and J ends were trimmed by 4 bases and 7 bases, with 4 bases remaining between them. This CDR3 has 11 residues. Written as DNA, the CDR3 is TGTGCCAGCAGTTCCGGTGAAAAACTGTTTTTT. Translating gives CASSSGEKLFF.

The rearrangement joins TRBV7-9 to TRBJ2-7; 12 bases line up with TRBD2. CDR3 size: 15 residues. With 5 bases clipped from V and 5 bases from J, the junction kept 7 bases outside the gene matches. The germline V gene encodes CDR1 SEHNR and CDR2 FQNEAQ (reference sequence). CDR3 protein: CASSPRTSGNHEQYF. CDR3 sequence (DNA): TGTGCCAGCAGCCCCCGGACTAGCGGGAACCACGAGCAGTACTTC.

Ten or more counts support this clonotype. This CDR3 reads CATSGANTYEQYF. The CDR3 bases are TGTGCCACCAGTGGTGCCAATACCTACGAGCAGTACTTC. The chain has TRBV24-1 and TRBJ2-7; no clear D. The ends were cut back, 5 bases at V and 2 bases at J, with 9 bases in the middle. From germline, CDR1 is KGHDR and CDR2 SFDVKD. This CDR3 spans 13 amino acids.

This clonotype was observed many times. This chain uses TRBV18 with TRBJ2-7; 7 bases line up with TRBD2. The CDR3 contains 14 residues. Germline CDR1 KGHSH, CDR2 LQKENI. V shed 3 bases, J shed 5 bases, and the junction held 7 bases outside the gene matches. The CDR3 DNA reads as TGTGCCAGCTCACCCCGAATGGGAGGGGACGAGCAGTACTTC. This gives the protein CASSPRMGGDEQYF.

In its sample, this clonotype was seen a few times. The CDR3 here is CASSVGWGDDYGYTF. CDR3 DNA: TGTGCCAGCAGCGTAGGTTGGGGAGACGACTATGGCTACACCTTC. The genes are TRBV9 and TRBJ1-2; D ambiguous. The V and J ends lost 0 bases and 3 bases respectively, with 12 bases between them. There are 15 residues in the CDR3. Germline values: CDR1 SGDLS, CDR2 YYNGEE.

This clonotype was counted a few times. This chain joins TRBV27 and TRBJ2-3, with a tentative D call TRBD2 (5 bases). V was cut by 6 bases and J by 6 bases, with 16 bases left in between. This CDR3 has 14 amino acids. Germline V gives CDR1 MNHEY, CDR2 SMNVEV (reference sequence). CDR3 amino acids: CASSGVRATDTQYF. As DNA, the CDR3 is TGTGCCAGCAGCGGGGTGAGGGCCACGGATACGCAGTATTTT.

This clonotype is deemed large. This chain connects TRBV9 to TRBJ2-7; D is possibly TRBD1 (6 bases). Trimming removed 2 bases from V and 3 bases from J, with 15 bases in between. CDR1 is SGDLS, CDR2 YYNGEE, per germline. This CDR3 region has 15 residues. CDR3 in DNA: TGTGCCAGCAGCGTCTCTGAGGGGGTACTCTACGAGCAGTACTTC. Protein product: CASSVSEGVLYEQYF.

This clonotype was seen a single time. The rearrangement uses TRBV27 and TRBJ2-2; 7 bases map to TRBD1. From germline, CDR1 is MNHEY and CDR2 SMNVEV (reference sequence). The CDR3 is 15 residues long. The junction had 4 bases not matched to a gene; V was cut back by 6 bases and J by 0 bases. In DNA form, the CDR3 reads TGTGCCAGCAGCTATAGGGGGCCGAACACCGGGGAGCTGTTTTTT. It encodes CASSYRGPNTGELFF.

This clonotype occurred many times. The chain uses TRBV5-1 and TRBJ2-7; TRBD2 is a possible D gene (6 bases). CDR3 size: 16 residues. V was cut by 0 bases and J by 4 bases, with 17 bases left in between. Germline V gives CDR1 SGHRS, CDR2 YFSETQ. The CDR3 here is CASSLAGGSKWYEQYF. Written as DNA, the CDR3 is TGCGCCAGCAGCTTGGCTGGGGGGTCCAAATGGTACGAGCAGTACTTC.

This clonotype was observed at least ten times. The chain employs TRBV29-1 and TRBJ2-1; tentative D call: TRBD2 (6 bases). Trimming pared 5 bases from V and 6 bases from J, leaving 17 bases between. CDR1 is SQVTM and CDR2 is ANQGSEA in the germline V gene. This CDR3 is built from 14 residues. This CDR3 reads CSVPGRLYRNEQFF. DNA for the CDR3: TGCAGCGTTCCGGGGAGGCTCTATCGCAATGAGCAGTTCTTC.